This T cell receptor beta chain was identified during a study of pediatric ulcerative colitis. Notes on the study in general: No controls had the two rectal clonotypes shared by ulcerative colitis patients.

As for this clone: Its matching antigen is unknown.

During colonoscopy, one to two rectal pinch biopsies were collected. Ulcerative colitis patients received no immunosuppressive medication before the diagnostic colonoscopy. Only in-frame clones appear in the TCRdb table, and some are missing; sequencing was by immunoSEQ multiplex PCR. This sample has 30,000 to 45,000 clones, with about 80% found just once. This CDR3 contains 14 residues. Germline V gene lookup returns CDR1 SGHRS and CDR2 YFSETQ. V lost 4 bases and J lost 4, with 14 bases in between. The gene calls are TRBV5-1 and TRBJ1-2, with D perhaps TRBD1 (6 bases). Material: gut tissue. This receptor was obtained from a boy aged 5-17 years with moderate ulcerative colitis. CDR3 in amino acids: CASSTWTAAYGYTF. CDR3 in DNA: TGCGCCAGCAGCACATGGACAGCGGCCTATGGCTACACCTTC.